This T cell receptor (beta chain) was retrieved from a study of metastatic and nonmetastatic thyroid tumors. All patients reached thyroid surgery having received no treatment beforehand. Using MiXCR, TCRdb re-called clones from the PCR reads. The sample lists more than 70,000 clones; around 9.2% were seen once. This CDR3 is built from 12 residues. V lost 3 bases, J lost 8 bases, and 5 bases lay in between. The V gene's germline CDR1 is MNHNS and CDR2 SASEGT. This clone was picked up many times. The receptor's source is a female donor with papillary thyroid cancer or a benign thyroid nodule (not recorded which). Some clones in this sample may be carry-over from other donors' samples. The chain joins TRBV6-1 to TRBJ1-6; D not resolved. The sample consisted of blood. The DNA of the CDR3 is TGTGCCAGCAGTGACGTGTATTCACCCCTCCACTTT. Amino acid sequence: CASSDVYSPLHF.